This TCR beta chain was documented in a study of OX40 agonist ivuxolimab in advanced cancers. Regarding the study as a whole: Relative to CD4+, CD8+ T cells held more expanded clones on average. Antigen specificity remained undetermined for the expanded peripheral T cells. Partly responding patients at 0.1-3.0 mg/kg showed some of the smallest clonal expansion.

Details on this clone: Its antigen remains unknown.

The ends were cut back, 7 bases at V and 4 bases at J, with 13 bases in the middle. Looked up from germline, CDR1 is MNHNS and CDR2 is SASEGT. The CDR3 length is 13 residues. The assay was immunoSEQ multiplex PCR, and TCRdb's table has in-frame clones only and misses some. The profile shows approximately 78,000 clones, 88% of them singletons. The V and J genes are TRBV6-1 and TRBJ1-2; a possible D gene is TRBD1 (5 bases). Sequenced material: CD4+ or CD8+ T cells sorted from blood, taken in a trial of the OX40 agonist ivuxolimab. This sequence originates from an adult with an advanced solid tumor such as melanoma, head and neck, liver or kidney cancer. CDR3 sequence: CASKYWGGYGYTF. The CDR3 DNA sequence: TGTGCCAGCAAATATTGGGGCGGCTATGGCTACACCTTC.